The 6 T cell receptor beta chains given below trace back to one sample, sequenced in a study of CXCR3-negative and CXCR3-positive naive CD8 T cells. In preparing the TRB cDNA libraries, 5' RACE with UMI labels was used. One entry per CDR3 protein, without DNA, is what TCRdb gives after re-calling the 5' RACE reads. Listed are 45,000 to 65,000 distinct CDR3 sequences; over 1.2% falls within the top ten. Sequencing used naive CXCR3- CD8+ T cells from blood. The subset: CD45RO-CCR7+CD27+CD95- naive CD8+ T cells lacking CXCR3 (TNR3-). These receptors were taken from a human donor in good health. Some clones in this sample may be carry-over from other donors' samples.

The chain recombines TRBV28 with TRBJ2-1. Germline assignment: CDR1 MDHEN and CDR2 SYDVKM. CDR3 length: 13 amino acids. CDR3 loop: CASSDPPDNEQFF.

This chain joins TRBV11-2 and TRBJ1-1. The CDR3 is made up of 14 amino acids. Germline V gives CDR1 SGHAT, CDR2 FQNNGV. CDR3 region: CASSLSQTVTEAFF.

The chain combines TRBV6-5 with TRBJ2-1; TCRdb picks TRBD2, but there is no DNA to check that call. Per the germline V gene, CDR1 is MNHEY and CDR2 is SVGAGI. The CDR3 runs to 15 residues. The CDR3 loop is CASSYEGTSGNEQFF.

The J gene is TRBJ2-1, the V gene TRBV4-1. The germline gives CDR1 MGHRA, CDR2 YSYEKL. The CDR3 has 12 amino acids. The CDR3 loop is CASSQEVNEQFF.

The chain couples TRBV2 to TRBJ2-3. The CDR3 has 12 amino acids. In germline, CDR1 is SNHLY, CDR2 FYNNEI. CDR3: CASSETPVTQYF.

V gene TRBV29-1 combines with J gene TRBJ2-7; the TRBD1 assignment by TCRdb is unverifiable without DNA. Germline V CDR1 and CDR2: SQVTM, ANQGSEA. CDR3 length: 13 amino acids. The CDR3 spells CSALGTGTYEQYF.